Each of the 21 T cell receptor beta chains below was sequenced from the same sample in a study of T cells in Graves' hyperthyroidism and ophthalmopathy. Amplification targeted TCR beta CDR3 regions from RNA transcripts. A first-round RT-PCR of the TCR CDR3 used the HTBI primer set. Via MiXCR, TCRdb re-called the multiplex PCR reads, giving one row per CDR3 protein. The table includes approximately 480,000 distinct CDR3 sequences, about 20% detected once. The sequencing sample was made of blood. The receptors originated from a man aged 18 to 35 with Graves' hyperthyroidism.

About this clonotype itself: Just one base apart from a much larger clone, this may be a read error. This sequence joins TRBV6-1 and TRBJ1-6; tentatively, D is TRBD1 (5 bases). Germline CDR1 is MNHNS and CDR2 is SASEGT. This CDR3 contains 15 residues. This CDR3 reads CASTATGAYNSPLRF. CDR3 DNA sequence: TGTGCCAGCACCGCAACCGGGGCCTATAATTCACCCCTCCGCTTT.

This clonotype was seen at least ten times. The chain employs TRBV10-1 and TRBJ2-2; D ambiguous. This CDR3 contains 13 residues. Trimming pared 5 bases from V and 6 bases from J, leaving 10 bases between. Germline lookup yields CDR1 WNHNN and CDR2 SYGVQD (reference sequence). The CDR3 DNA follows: TGCGCCAGCAGTCTAGATTGGGCCGGGGAGCTGTTTTTT. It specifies CASSLDWAGELFF.

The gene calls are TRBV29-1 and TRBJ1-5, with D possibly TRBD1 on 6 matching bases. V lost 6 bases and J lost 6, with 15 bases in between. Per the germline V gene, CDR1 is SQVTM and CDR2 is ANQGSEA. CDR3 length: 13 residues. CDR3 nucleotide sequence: TGCAGCGTCCAAGGGGGTGTCGGTCAGCCCCAGCATTTT. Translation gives CSVQGGVGQPQHF. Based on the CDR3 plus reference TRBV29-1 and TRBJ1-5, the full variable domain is SAVISQKPSRDICQRGTSLTIQCQVDSQVTMMFWYRQQPGQSLTLIATANQGSEATYESGFVIDKFPISRPNLTFSTLTVSNMSPEDSSIYLCSVQGGVGQPQHFGDGTRLSIL.

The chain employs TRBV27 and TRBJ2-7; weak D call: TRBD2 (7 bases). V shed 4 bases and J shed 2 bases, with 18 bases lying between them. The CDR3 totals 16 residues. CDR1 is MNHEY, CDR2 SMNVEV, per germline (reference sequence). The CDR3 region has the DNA TGTGCCAGCAGTTGGGGGTGGGGGGGCACCACCTACGAGCAGTACTTC. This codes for CASSWGWGGTTYEQYF.

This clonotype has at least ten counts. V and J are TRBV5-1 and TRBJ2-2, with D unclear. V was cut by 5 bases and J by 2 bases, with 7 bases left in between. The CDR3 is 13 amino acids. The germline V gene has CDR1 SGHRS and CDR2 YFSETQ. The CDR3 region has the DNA TGCGCCAGCAGTTCGGATAACACCGGGGAGCTGTTTTTT. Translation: CASSSDNTGELFF.

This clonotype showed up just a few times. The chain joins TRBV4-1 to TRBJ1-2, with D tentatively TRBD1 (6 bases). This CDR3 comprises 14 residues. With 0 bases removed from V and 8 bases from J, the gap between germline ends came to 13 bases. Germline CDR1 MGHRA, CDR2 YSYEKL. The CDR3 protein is CASSQESGVGGYTF. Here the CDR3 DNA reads TGCGCCAGCAGCCAAGAATCAGGGGTAGGAGGCTACACCTTC.

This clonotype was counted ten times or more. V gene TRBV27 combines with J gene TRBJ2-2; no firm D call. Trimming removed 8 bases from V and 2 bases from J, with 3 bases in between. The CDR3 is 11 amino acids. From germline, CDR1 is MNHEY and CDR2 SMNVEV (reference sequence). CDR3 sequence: CASLNTGELFF. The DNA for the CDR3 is TGTGCCAGCCTAAACACCGGGGAGCTGTTTTTT.

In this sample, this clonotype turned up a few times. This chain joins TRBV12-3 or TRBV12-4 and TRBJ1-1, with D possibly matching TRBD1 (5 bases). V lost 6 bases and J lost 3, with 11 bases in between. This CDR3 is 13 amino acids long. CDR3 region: CASSQTGYTEAFF. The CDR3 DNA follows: TGTGCCAGCAGCCAAACAGGTTACACTGAAGCTTTCTTT.

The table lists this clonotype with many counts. As DNA, the CDR3 is TGTGCCAGTAGTGGGGACGGAGGGCTTGGACCTGAAGCTTTCTTT. It codes for CASSGDGGLGPEAFF. The chain recombines TRBV19 with TRBJ1-1, with TRBD1 as a possible D gene (5 bases). Germline V gene sequence: CDR1 LNHDA, CDR2 SQIVND (reference sequence). The V gene lost 5 bases and the J gene lost 6 bases, with 19 bases spanning the gap. This CDR3 region has 15 residues.

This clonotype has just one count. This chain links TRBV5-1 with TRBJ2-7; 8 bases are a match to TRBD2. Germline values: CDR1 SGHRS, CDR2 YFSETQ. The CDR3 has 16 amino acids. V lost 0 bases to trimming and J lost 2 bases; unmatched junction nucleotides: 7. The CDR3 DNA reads TGCGCCAGCAGCTTGGGACCAGCGGGGGCAACCTACGAGCAGTACTTC. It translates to CASSLGPAGATYEQYF.

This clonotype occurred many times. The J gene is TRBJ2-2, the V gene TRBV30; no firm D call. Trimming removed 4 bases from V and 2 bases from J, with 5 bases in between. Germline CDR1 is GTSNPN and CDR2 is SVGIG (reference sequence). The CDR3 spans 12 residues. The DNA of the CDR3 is TGTGCCTGGACGGGTAACACCGGGGAGCTGTTTTTT. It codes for CAWTGNTGELFF.

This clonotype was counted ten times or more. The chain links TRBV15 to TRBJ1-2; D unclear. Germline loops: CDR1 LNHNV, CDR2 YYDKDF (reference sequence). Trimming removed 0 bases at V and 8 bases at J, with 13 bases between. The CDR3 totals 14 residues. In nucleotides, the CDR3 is TGTGCCACCAGCAGAGATGATGGGTTTCCCGGCTACACCTTC. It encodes CATSRDDGFPGYTF.

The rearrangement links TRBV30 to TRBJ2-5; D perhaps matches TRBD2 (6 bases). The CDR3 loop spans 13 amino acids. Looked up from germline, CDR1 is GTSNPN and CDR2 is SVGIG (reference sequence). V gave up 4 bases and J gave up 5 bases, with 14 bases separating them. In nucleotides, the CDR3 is TGTGCCTGGACGAGAGCGGGCCCCGAGACCCAGTACTTC. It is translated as CAWTRAGPETQYF.

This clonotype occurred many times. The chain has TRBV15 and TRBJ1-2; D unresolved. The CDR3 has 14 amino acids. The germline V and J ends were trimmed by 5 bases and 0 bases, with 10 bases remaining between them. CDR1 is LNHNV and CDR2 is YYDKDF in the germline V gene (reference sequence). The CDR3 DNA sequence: TGTGCCACCAGCCTGGACTGGTCTAACTATGGCTACACCTTC. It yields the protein CATSLDWSNYGYTF.

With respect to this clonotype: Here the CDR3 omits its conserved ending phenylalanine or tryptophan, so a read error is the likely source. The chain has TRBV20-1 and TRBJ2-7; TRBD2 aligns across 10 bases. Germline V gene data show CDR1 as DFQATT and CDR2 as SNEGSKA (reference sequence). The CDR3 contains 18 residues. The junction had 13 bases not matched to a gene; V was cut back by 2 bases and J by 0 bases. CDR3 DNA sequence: TGCAGTGCTAGATCGGTTCTAGCGGGGGCCCTCAGCTCCTACGAGCAGTACATC. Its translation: CSARSVLAGALSSYEQYI.

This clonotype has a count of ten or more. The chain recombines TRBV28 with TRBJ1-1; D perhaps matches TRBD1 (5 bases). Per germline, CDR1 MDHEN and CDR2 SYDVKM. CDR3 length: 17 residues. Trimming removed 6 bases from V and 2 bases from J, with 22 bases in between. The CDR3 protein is CASSPRGTPFDNTEAFF. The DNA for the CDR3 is TGTGCCAGCAGCCCGAGGGGTACCCCCTTCGATAACACTGAAGCTTTCTTT.

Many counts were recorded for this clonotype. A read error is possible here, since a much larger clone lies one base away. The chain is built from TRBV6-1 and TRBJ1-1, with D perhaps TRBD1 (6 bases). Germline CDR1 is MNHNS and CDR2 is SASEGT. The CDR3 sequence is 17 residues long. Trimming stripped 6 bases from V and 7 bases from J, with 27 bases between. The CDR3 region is CASRHTGINSRYIEAFF. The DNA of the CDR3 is TGTGCCAGCAGACATACAGGGATTAATTCACGATACATTGAAGCTTTCTTT.

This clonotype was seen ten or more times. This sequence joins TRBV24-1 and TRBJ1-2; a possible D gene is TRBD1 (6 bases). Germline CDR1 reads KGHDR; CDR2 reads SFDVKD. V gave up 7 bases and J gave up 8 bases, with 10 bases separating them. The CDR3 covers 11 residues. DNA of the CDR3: TGTGCCACCAGATCAGGGGCCGGCTACACCTTC. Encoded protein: CATRSGAGYTF.

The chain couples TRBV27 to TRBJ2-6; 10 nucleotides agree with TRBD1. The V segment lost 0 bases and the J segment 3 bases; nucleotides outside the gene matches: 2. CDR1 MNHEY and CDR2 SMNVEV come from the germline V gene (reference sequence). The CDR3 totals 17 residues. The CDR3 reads CASSLSRTGGGANVLTF. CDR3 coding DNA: TGTGCCAGCAGTTTATCCAGGACAGGGGGTGGGGCCAACGTCCTGACTTTC.

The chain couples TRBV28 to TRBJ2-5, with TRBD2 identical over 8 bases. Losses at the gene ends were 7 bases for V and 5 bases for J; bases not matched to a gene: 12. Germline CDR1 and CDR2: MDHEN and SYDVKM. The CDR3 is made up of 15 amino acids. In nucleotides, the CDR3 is TGTGCCAGCACCCCGGGGGGGGCCGTTGGTGAGACCCAGTACTTC. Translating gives CASTPGGAVGETQYF. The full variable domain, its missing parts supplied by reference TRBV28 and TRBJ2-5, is DVKVTQSSRYLVKRTGEKVFLECVQDMDHENMFWYRQDPGLGLRLIYFSYDVKMKEKGDIPEGYSVSREKKERFSLILESASTNQTSMYLCASTPGGAVGETQYFGPGTRLLVL.

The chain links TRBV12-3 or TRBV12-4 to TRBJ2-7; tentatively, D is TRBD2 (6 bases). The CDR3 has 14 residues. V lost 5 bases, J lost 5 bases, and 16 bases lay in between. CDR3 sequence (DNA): TGTGCCAGCAGTCCGATCCGGGGGATGGACGAGCAGTACTTC. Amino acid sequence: CASSPIRGMDEQYF.